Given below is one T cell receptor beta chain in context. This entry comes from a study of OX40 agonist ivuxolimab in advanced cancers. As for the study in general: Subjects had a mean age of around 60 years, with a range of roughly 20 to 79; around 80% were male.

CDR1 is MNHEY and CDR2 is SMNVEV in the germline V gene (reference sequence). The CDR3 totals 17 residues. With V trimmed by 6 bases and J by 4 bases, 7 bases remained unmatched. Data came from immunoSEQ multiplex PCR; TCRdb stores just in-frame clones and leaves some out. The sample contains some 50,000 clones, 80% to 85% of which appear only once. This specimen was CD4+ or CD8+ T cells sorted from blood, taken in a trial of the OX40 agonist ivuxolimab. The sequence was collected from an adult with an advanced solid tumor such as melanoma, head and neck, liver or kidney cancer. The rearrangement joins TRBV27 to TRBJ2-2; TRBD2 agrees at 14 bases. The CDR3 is CASSPGLAGVSTGELFF. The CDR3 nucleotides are TGTGCCAGCAGCCCGGGACTAGCGGGAGTAAGCACCGGGGAGCTGTTTTTT.